This T cell receptor beta chain was identified during a study of blood T cell repertoires in COVID-19. Germline V gene lookup returns CDR1 SGHTA and CDR2 FQGNSA. The CDR3 sequence is 13 residues long. Clones were sequenced by immunoSEQ multiplex PCR, and TCRdb holds only the in-frame ones, with some missing. The table has about 98,000 clones, 91% seen once; the top ten hold roughly 4.5%. The sequenced material came from peripheral blood. This clonotype was obtained from a man aged 18 to 30 with acute or convalescent COVID-19. This chain links TRBV7-2 with TRBJ1-1; D remains ambiguous. The CDR3 here is CALVGDMNTEAFF. CDR3 coding DNA: TGTGCTCTAGTGGGAGACATGAACACTGAAGCTTTCTTT.